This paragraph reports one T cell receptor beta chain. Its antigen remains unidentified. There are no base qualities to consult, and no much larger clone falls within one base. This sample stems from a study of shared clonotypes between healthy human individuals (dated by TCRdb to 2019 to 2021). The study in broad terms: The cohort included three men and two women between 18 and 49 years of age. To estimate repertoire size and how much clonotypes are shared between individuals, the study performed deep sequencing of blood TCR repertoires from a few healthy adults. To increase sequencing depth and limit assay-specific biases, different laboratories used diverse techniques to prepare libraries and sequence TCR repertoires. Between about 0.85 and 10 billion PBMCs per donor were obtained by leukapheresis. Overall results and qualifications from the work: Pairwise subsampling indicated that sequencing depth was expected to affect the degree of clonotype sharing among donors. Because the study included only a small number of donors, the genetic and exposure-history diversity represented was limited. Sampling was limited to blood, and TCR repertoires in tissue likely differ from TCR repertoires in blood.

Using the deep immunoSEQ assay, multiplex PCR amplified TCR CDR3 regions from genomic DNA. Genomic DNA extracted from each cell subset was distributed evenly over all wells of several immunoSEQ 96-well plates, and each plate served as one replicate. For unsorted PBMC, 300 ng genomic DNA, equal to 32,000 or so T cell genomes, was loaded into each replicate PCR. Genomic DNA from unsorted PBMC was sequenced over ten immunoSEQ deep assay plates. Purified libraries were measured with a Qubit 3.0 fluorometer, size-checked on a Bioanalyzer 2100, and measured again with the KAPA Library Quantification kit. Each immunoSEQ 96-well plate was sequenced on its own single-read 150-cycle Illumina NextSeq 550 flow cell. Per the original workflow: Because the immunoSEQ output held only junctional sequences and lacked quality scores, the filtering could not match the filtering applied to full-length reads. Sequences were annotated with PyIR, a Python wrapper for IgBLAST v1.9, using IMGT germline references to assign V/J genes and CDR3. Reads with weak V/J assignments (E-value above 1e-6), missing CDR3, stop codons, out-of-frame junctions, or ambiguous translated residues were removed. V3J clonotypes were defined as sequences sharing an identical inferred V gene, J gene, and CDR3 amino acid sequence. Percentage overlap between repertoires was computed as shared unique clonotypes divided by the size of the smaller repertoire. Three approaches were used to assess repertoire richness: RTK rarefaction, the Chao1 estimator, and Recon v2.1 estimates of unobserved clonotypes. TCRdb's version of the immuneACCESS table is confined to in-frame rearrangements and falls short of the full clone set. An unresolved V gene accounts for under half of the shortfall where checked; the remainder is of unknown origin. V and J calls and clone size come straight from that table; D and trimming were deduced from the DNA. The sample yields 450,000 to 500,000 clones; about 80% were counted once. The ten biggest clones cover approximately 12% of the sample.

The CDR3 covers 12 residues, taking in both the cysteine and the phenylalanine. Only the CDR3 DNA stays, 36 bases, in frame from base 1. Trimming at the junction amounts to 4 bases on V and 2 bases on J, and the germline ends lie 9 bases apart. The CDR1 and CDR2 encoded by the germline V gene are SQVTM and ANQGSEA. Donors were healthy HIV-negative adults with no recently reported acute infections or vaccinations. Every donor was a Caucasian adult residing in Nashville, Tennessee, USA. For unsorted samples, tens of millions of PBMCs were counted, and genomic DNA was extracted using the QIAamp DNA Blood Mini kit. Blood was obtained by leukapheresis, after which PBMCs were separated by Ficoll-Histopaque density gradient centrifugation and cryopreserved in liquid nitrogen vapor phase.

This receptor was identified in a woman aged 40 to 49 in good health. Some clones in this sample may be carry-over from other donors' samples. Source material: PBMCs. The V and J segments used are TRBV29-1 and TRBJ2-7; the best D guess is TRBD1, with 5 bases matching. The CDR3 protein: CSVVETAYEQYF. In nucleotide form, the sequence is TGCAGCGTTGTTGAGACAGCCTACGAGCAGTACTTC.